Presented here are 2 T cell receptor beta chains from one specimen sequenced in a study of blood T cell repertoires in COVID-19. The data were produced by immunoSEQ multiplex PCR, yet TCRdb's version contains in-frame clones alone and is incomplete. The table lists approximately 200,000 clones, about 81% of them singletons. Sequencing used peripheral blood. The origin of the receptors is a woman aged 80 or over with COVID-19, enrolled during active disease.

The V gene is TRBV7-9, the J gene TRBJ1-1, with D possibly being TRBD1 (5 bases). Trimming shortened V by 0 bases and J by 8 bases, and 10 bases separated the two germline ends. The CDR3 consists of 13 residues. Germline CDR1 reads SEHNR; CDR2 reads FQNEAQ (reference sequence). This chain's CDR3 is CASSLAAQGEAFF. Here the CDR3 DNA reads TGTGCCAGCAGCTTAGCGGCGCAGGGAGAAGCTTTCTTT.

V and J are TRBV19 and TRBJ2-1; D remains unclear. V lost 2 bases to trimming and J lost 0 bases, with 20 bases between them. Germline CDR1 reads LNHDA; CDR2 reads SQIVND (reference sequence). This CDR3 spans 19 amino acids. The CDR3 DNA reads as TGTGCCAGTAGTATACGGGTCCATCGGCGGCCCGACTCCTACAATGAGCAGTTCTTC. This encodes CASSIRVHRRPDSYNEQFF.